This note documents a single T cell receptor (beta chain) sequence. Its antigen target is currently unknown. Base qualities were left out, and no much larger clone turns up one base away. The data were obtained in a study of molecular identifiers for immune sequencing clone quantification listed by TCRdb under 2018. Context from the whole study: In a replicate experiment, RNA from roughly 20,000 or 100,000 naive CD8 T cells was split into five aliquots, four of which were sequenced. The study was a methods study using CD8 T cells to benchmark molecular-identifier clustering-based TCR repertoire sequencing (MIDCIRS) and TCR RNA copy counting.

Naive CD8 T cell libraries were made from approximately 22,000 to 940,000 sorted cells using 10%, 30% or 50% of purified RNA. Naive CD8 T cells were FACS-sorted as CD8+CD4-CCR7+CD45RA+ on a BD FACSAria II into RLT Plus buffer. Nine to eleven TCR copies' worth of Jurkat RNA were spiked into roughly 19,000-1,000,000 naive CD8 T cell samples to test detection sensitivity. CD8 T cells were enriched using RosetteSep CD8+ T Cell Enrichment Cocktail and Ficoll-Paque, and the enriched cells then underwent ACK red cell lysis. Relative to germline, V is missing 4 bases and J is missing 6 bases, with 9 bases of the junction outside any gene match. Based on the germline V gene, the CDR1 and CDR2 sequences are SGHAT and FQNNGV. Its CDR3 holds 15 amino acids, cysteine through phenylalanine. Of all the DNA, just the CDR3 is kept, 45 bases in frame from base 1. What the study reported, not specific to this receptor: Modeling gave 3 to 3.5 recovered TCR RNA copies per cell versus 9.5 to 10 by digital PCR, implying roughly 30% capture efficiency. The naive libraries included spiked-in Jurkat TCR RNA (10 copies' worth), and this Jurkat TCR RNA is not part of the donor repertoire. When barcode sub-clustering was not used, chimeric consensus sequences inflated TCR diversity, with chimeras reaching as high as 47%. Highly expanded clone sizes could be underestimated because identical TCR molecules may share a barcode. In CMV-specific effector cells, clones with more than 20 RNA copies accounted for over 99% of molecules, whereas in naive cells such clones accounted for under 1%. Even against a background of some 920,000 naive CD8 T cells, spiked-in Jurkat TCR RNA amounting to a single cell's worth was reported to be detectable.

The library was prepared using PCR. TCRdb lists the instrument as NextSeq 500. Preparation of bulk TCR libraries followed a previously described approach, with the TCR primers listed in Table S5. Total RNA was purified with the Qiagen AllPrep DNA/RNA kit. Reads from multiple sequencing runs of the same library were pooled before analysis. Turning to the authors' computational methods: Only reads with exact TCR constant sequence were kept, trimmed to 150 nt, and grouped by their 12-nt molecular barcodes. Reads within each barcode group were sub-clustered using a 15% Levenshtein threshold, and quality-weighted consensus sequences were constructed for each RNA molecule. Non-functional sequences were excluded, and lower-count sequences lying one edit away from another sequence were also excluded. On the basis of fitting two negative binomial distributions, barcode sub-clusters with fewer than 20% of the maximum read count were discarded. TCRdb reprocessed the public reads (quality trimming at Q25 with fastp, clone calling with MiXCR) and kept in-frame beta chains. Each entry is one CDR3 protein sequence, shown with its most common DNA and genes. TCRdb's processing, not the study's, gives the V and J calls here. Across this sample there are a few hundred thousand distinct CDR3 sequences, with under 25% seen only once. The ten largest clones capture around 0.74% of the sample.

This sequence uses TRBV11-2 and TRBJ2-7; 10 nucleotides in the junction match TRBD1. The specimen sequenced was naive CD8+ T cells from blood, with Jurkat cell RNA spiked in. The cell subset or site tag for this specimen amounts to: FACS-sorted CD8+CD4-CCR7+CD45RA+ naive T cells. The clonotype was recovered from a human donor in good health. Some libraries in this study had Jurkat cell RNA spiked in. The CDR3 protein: CASSSSGTGAGEQYF. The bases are TGTGCCAGCAGCTCGTCCGGGACAGGGGCCGGCGAGCAGTACTTC.